What follows describes a single TCR beta chain. Its cognate antigen is unknown. This record comes from a study of vaccination and CD4 T cells after COVID-19. Noted treatment: roughly 11-day PBMC culture with coronavirus spike peptide pools or control peptides (ViraFEST assay). Sequenced with the Oncomine TCR Beta short-read assay was DNA taken from cultured CD4+ T cells. TCRdb re-derived calls from the PCR reads in MiXCR, one entry per CDR3 protein. The sample lists fewer than 12,000 distinct CDR3 sequences, about 28% seen once, with 7.5% to 9% in the top ten. The specimen sequenced was CD4+ T cells from blood, cultured in vitro. This receptor was obtained from a human donor who had recovered from COVID-19.

This CDR3 reads CASRIRDSLYEQYF. The CDR3 coding sequence is TGTGCCAGCAGAATCCGGGACAGCCTCTACGAGCAGTACTTC. The V and J genes are TRBV28 and TRBJ2-7, with 7 bases identical to TRBD1. The trim removed 6 bases at V and 3 bases at J, leaving 8 bases unmatched. The CDR3 spans 14 residues. Germline values: CDR1 MDHEN, CDR2 SYDVKM.